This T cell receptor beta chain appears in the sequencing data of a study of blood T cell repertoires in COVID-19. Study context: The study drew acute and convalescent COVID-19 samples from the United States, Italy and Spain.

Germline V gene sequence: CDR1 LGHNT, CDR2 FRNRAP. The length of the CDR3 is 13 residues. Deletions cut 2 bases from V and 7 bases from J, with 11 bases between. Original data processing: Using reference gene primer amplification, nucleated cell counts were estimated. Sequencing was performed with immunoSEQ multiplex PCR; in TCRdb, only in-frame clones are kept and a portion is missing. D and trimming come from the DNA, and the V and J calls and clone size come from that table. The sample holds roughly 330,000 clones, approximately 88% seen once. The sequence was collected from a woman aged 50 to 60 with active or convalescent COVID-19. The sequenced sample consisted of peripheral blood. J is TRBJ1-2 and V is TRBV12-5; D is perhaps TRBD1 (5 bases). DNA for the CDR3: TGTGCTAGTGGTTTGTTTGGGGGGATTGGCTACACCTTC. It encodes CASGLFGGIGYTF.